This entry describes one TCR beta chain. Antigen specificity is unknown. The treatment denotes: oral pan-JAK inhibitor, 5-10 mg twice daily. This sample is drawn from a study of CD8+ T cells in alopecia areata. This CDR3 is 15 amino acids long. CDR1 and CDR2 from the germline V gene are SGDLS and YYNGEE. V was clipped by 3 bases and J by 0 bases, with 10 bases between them. General study findings and limits: Expanded CD8+ clones among the top 100, and scalp clonality, were significantly decreased by tofacitinib. Scalp and blood retained many expanded lesional clones during tofacitinib. Normal-skin resident alphabeta T cells also appear among scalp sample sequences.

Extraction and reverse transcription of RNA yielded cDNA as the sequencing template. Data came from immunoSEQ multiplex PCR; TCRdb stores just in-frame clones and leaves some out. This sample has 150,000 to 250,000 clones, with about three fifths found just once. The origin of this receptor is a human donor with alopecia areata. The chain links TRBV9 to TRBJ1-3, with D possibly matching TRBD1 (6 bases). The input for sequencing was CD4+ T cells sorted from blood, taken at week 24, from a patient treated with tofacitinib. The DNA of the CDR3 is TGTGCCAGCAGCGCGACAGGCACCTCTGGAAACACCATATATTTT. It yields the protein CASSATGTSGNTIYF.